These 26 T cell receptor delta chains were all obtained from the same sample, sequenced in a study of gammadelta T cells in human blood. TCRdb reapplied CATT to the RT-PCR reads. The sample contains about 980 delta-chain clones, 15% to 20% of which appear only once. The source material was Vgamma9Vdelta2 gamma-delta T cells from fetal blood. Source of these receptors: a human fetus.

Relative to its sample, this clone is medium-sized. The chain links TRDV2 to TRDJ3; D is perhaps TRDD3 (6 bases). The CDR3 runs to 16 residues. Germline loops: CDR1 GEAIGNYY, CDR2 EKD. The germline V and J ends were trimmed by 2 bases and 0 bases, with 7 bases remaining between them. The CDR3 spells CACDKLGSWDTRQMFF. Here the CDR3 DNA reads TGTGCCTGTGACAAACTGGGCTCCTGGGACACCCGACAGATGTTTTTC.

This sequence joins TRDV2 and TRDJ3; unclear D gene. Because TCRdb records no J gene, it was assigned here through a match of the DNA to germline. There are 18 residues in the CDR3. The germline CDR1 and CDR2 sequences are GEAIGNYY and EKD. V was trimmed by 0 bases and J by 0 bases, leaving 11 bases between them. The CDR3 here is CACDTVSPSSWDTRQMFF. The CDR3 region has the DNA TGTGCCTGTGACACCGTATCCCCGAGCTCCTGGGACACCCGACAGATGTTTTTC.

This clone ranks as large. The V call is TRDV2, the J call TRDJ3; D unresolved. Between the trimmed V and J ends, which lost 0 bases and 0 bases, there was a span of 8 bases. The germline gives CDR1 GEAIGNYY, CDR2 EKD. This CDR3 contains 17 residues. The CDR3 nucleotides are TGTGCCTGTGACACCGTGCCGAGCTCCTGGGACACCCGACAGATGTTTTTC. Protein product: CACDTVPSSWDTRQMFF.

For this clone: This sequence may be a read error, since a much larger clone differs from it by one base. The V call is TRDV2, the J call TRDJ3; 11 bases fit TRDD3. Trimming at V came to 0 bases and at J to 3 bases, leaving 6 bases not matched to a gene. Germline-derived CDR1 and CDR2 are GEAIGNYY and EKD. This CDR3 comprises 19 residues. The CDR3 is CACDTVLGDKHWDTRQMFF. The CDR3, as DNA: TGTGCCTGTGACACCGTACTGGGGGATAAGCACTGGGACACCCGACAGATGTTTTTC.

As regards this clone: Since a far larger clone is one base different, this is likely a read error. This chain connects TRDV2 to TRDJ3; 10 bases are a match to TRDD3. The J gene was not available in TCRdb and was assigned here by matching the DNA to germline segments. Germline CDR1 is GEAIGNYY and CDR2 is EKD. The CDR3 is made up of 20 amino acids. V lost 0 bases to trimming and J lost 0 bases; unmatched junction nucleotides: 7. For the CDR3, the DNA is TGTGCCTGTGACACCACCGGGGGATACGCGAGCTCCTGGGACACCCGACAGATGTTTTTC. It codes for CACDTTGGYASSWDTRQMFF.

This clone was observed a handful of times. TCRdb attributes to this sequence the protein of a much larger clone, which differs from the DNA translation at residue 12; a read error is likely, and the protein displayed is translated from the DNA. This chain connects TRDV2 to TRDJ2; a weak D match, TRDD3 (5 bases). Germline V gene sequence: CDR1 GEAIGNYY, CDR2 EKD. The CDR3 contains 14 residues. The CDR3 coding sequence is TGTGCCTGTGACGGATTGGGATTGACAGCACAACGCTTCTTT. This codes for CACDGLGLTAQRFF.

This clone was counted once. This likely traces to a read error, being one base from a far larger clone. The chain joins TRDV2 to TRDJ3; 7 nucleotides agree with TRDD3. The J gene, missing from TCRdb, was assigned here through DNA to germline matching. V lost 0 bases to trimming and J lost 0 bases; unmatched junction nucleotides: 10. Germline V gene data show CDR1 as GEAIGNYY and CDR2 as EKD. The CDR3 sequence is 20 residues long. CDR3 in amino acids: CACDTPGWGSNSWDTRQMFF. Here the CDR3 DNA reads TGTGCCTGTGACACCCCTGGCTGGGGGTCCAACTCCTGGGACACCCGACAGATGTTTTTC.

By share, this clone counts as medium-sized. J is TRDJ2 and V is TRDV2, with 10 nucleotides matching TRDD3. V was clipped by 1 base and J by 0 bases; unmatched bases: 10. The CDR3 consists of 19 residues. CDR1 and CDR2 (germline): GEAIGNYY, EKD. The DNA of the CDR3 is TGTGCCTGTGACACGGTGGGGGTGGGGGATACAACTTTGACAGCACAACTCTTCTTT. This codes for CACDTVGVGDTTLTAQLFF.

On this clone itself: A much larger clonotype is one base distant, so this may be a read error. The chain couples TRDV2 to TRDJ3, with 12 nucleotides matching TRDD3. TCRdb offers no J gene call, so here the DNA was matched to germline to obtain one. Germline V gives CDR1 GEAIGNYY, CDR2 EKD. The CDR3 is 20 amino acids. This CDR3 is CACDTVLGDTSSWDTRQMFF. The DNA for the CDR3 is TGTGCTTGTGACACCGTACTGGGGGATACCTCCTCCTGGGACACCCGACAGATGTTTTTC.

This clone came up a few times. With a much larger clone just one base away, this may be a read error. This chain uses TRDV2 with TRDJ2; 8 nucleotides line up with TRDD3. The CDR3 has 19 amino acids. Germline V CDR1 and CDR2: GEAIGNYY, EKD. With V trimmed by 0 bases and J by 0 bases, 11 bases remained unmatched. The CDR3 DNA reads TGTGCCTGTGACACCTTAAACTGGGGGGGGCCCCCTTTGACAGCACAACTCTTCTTT. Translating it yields CACDTLNWGGPPLTAQLFF.

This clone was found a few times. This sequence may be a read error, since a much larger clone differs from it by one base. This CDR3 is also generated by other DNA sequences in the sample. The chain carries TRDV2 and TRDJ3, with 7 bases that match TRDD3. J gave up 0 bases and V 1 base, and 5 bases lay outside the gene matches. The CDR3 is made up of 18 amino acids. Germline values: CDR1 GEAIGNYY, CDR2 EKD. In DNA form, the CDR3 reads TGTGCCTGTGACACAGGGTGGGGGAGCTCCTGGGACACCCGACAGATGTTTTTC. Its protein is CACDTGWGSSWDTRQMFF.

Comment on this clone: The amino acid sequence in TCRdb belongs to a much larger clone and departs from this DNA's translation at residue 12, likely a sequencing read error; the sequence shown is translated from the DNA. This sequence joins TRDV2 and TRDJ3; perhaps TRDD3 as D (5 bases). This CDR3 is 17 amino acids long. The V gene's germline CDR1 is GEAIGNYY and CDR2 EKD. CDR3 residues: CACDTVGSSWDNRQMFF. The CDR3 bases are TGTGCCTGTGACACCGTGGGGAGCTCCTGGGACAACCGACAGATGTTTTTC.

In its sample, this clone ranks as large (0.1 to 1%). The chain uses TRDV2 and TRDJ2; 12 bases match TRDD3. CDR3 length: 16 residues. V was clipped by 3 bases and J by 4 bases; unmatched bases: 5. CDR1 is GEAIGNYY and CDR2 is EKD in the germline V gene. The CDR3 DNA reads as TGTGCCTGTGACTACTGGGGGATACCGGGGACAGCACAACTCTTCTTT. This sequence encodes CACDYWGIPGTAQLFF.

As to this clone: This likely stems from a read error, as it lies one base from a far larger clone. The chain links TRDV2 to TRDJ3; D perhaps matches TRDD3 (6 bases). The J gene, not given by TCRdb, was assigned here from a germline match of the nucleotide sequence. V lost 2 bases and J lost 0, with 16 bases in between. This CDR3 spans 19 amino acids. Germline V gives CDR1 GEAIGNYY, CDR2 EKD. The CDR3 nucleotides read TGTGCCTGTGACATCGTCAGGGGATCGAGCTCCTGGGACACCCGACAGATGTTTTTC. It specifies CACDIVRGSSSWDTRQMFF.

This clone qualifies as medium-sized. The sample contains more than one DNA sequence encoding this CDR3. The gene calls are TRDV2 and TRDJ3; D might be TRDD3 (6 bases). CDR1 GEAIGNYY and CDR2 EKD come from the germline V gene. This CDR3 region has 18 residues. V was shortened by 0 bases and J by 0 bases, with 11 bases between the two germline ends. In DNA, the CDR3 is TGTGCCTGTGACACCTGGGGGCCGAGCTCCTGGGACACCCGACAGATGTTTTTC. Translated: CACDTWGPSSWDTRQMFF.

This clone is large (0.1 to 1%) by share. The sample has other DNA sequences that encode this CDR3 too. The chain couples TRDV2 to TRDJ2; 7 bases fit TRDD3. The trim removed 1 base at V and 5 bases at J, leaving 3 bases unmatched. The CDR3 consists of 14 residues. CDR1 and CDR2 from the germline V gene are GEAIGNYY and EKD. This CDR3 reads CACDTLGITAQLFF. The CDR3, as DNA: TGTGCCTGTGACACTCTGGGGATAACAGCACAACTCTTCTTT.

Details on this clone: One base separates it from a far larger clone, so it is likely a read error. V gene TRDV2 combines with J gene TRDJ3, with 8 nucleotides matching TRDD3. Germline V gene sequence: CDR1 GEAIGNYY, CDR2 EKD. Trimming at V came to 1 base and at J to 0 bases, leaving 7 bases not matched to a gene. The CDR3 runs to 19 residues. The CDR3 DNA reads TGTGCCTGTGACACACTCGGTACTGGGGGCTCCTGGGACACCCGACAGATGTTTTTC. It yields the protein CACDTLGTGGSWDTRQMFF.

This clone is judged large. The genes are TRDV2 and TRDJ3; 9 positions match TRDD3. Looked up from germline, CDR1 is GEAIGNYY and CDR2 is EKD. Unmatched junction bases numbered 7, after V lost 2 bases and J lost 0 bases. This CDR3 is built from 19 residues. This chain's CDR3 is CACDKLGEIGSWDTRQMFF. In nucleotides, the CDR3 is TGTGCCTGTGACAAACTGGGGGAAATTGGCTCCTGGGACACCCGACAGATGTTTTTC.

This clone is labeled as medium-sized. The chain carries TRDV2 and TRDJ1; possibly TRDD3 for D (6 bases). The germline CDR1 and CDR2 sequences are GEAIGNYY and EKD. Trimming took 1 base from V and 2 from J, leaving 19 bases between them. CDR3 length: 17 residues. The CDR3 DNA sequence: TGTGCCTGTGACACAGCGGGGGGACGCCGGTGGACCGATAAACTCATCTTT. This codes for CACDTAGGRRWTDKLIF.

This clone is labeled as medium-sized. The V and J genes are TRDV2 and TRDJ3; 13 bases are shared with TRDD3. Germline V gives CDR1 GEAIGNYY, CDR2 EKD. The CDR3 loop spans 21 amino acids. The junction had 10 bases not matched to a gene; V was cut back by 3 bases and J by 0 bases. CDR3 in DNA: TGTGCCTGTGACCCCGTACTGGGGGATACGCTTAGCTCCTGGGACACCCGACAGATGTTTTTC. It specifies CACDPVLGDTLSSWDTRQMFF.

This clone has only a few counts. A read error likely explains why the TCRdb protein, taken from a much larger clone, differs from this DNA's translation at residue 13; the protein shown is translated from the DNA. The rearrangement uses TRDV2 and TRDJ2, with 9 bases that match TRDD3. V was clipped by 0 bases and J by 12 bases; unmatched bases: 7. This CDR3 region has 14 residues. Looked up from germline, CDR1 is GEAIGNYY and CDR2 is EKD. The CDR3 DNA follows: TGTGCCTGTGACACCTGGGGGATATCCGCTAAACTCTTCTTT. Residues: CACDTWGISAKLFF.

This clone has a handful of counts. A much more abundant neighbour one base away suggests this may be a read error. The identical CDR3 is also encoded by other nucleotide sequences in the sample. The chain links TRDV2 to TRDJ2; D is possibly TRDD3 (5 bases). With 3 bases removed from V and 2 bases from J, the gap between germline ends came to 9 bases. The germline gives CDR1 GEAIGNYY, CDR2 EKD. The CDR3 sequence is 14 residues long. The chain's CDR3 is CACDLWGLTAQLFF. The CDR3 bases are TGTGCCTGTGACCTATGGGGATTGACAGCACAACTCTTCTTT.

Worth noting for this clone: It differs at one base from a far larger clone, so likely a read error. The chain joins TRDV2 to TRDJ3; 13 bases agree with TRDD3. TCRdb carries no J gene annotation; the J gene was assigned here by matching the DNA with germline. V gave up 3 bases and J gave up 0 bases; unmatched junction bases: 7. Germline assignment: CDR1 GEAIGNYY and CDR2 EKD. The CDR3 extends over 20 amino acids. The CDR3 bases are TGTGCCTGTGACGCCTACTGGGGGATACGGAGCTCCTGGGACACCCGACAGATGTTTTTC. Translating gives CACDAYWGIRSSWDTRQMFF.

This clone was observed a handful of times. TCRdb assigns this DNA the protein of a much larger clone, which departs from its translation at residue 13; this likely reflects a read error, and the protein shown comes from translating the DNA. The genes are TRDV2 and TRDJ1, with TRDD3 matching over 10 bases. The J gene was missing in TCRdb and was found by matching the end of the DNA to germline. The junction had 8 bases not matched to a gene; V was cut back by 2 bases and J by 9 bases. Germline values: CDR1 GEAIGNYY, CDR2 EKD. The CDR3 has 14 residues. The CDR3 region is CACDNWGMTAQLIF. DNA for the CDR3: TGTGCCTGTGACAACTGGGGGATGACAGCACAACTCATCTTT.

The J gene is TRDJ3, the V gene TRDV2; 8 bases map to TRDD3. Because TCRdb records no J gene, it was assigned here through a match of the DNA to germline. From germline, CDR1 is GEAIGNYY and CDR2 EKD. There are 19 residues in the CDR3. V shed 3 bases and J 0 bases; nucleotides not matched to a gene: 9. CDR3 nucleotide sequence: TGTGCCTGTGACTCGTACTGGGGGCCCCCCTCCTGGGACACCCGACAGATGTTTTTC. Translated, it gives CACDSYWGPPSWDTRQMFF.

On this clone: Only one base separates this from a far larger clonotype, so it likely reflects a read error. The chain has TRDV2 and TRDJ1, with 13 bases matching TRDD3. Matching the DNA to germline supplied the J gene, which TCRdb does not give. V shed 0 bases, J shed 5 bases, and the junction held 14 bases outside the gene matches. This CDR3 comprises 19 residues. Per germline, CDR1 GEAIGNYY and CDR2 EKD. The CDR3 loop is CACDTLTGGYGNPTDKLIF. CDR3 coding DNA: TGTGCCTGTGACACCCTTACTGGGGGATACGGGAATCCCACTGATAAACTCATCTTT.